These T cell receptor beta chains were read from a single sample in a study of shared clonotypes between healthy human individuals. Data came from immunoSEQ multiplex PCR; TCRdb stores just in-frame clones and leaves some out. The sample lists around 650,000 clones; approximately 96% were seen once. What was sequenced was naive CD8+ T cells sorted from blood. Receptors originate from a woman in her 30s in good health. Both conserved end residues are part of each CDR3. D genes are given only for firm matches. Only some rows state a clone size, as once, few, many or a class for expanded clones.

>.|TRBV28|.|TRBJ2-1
CASSPFAGLSYNEQFF
TGTGCCAGCAGTCCTTTTGCGGGCCTCTCCTACAATGAGCAGTTCTTC
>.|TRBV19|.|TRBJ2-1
CASSGPFGVYNEQFF
TGTGCCAGTAGTGGCCCCTTCGGGGTATACAATGAGCAGTTCTTC
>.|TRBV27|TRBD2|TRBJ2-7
CASSSLSGRVYEQYF
TGTGCCAGCAGTTCCCTTAGCGGGAGGGTCTACGAGCAGTACTTC
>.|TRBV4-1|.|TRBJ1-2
CASRLAEGMGDGYTF
TGCGCCAGCCGCCTGGCAGAGGGGATGGGCGATGGCTACACCTTC
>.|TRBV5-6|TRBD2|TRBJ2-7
CASSLAVASGELWDEQYF
TGTGCCAGCAGCTTGGCCGTGGCTAGCGGGGAACTCTGGGATGAGCAGTACTTC
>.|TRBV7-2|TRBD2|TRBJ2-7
CASSPGLAVYEQYF
TGTGCCAGCAGCCCAGGACTAGCGGTATACGAGCAGTACTTC
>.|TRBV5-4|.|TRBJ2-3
CASSPGTDTQYF
TGTGCCAGCAGCCCAGGCACAGATACGCAGTATTTT
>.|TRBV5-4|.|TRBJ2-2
CASSQGHGELFF
TGTGCCAGCAGCCAGGGCCACGGGGAGCTGTTTTTT
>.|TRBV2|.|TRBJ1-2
CASSGTDQYGYTF
TGTGCCAGCAGTGGGACAGACCAATATGGCTACACCTTC
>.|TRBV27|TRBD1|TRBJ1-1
CASSSHVGTGGTEAFF
TGTGCCAGCAGTTCGCATGTAGGGACAGGGGGCACTGAAGCTTTCTTT
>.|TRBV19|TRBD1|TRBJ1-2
CASRTRDSRYYGYTF
TGTGCCAGTAGGACCCGGGACAGCCGATACTATGGCTACACCTTC
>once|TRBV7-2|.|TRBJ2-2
CASSTLPHGELFF
TGTGCCAGCAGCACCCTCCCCCACGGGGAGCTGTTTTTT
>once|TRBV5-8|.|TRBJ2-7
CASSFIDEQYF
TGTGCCAGCAGCTTTATCGACGAGCAGTACTTC
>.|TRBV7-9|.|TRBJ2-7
CASSPGSYEQYF
TGTGCCAGCAGCCCCGGGTCTTACGAGCAGTACTTC
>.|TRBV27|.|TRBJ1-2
CASSLYGGYGYTF
TGTGCCAGCAGTTTATATGGGGGATATGGCTACACCTTC
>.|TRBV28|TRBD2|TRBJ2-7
CASSWTSGSAYEQYF
TGTGCCAGCAGTTGGACTAGCGGGTCCGCCTACGAGCAGTACTTC
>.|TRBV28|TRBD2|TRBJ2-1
CASSFQAGKYNEQFF
TGTGCCAGCAGTTTTCAAGCGGGGAAATACAATGAGCAGTTCTTC
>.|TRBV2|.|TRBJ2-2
CASSESVWTVNTGELFF
TGTGCCAGCAGTGAAAGTGTTTGGACAGTGAACACCGGGGAGCTGTTTTTT
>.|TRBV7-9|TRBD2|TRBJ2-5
CASSPRTSGTHPQETQYF
TGTGCCAGCAGCCCCCGTACTAGCGGGACCCACCCGCAGGAGACCCAGTACTTC
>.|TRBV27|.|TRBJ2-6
CASSPWGGGPSSGANVLTF
TGTGCCAGCAGTCCCTGGGGAGGGGGCCCCAGCTCTGGGGCCAACGTCCTGACTTTC
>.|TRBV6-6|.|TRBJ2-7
CASSGRYF
TGTGCCAGCAGTGGCAGATACTTC
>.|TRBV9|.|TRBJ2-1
CASSPDYVFYNEQFF
TGTGCCAGCAGCCCTGACTACGTTTTCTACAATGAGCAGTTCTTC
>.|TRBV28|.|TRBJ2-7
CASSPRHRTYEQYF
TGTGCCAGCAGCCCGCGGCACCGCACCTACGAGCAGTACTTC
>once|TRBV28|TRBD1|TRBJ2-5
CASSAYRGRQETQYF
TGTGCCAGCAGTGCCTACAGGGGTAGGCAAGAGACCCAGTACTTC
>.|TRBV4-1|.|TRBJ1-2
CASSQERQGKIYGYTF
TGCGCCAGCAGCCAAGAGCGGCAGGGGAAGATCTATGGCTACACCTTC
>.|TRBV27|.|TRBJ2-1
CASSPTLEGRDNEQFF
TGTGCCAGCAGTCCGACGCTCGAGGGACGAGACAATGAGCAGTTCTTC
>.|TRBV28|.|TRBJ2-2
CASSTYTREVWTGELFF
TGTGCCAGCAGCACCTATACGAGGGAGGTATGGACCGGGGAGCTGTTTTTT
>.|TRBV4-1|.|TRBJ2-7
CASSQGVGTLSYEQYF
TGCGCCAGCAGCCAAGGGGTCGGAACGCTCTCCTACGAGCAGTACTTC
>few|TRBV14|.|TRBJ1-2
CASRDSGSYGYTF
TGTGCCAGCAGGGACAGCGGGAGCTATGGCTACACCTTC
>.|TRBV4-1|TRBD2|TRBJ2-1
CASSPETSGIGYEQFF
TGCGCCAGCAGCCCGGAGACTAGCGGGATTGGCTATGAGCAGTTCTTC
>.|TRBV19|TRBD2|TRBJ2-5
CASSTGLAGNQETQYF
TGTGCCAGTAGTACGGGACTAGCGGGAAATCAAGAGACCCAGTACTTC
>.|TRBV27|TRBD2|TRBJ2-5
CASSSRREGSESQYF
TGTGCCAGCAGTTCCCGCCGGGAGGGCTCAGAGTCCCAGTACTTC
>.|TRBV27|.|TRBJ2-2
CASSFGRNTGELFF
TGTGCCAGCAGTTTCGGGCGTAACACCGGGGAGCTGTTTTTT
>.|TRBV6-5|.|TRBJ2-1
CASTFLTTRGYEQFF
TGTGCCAGCACCTTTCTTACGACCCGAGGCTATGAGCAGTTCTTC
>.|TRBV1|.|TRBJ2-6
CTSRRTCAQSRANVLTF
TGCACCAGCAGAAGAACGTGTGCACAAAGTCGGGCCAACGTCCTGACTTTC
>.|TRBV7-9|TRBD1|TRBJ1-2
CASSLDREGGKGYTF
TGTGCCAGCAGCTTGGACAGGGAGGGAGGGAAGGGCTACACCTTC
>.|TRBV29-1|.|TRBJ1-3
CSVEDLAGESGNTIYF
TGCAGCGTTGAAGATCTGGCAGGCGAATCTGGAAACACCATATATTTT
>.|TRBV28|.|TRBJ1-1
CASSPPDRTWYQAFF
TGTGCCAGCAGCCCCCCGGACCGGACCTGGTATCAAGCTTTCTTT
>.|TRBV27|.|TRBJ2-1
CASSLFGGTNEQFF
TGTGCCAGCAGTTTATTTGGGGGCACGAATGAGCAGTTCTTC
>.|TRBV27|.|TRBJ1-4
CASSLYYPQAATNEKLFF
TGTGCCAGCAGTTTATATTACCCTCAGGCAGCAACTAATGAAAAACTGTTTTTT
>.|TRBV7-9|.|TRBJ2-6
CASIELASGANVLTF
TGTGCCAGCATCGAACTTGCCTCTGGGGCCAACGTCCTGACTTTC
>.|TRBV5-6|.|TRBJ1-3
CASSLSGVGNTIYF
TGTGCCAGCAGCTTGTCTGGGGTCGGAAACACCATATATTTT
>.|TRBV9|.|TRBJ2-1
CASSVARDPYNEQFF
TGTGCCAGCAGCGTAGCTAGGGACCCGTACAATGAGCAGTTCTTC
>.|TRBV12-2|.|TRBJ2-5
CASRLNPGQGPSLIGETQYF
TGTGCAAGTCGCTTAAACCCGGGACAGGGGCCCTCCTTGATTGGGGAGACCCAGTACTTC
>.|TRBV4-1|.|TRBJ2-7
CASSPQVGQGRMDEQYF
TGCGCCAGCAGCCCCCAGGTAGGGCAGGGGAGGATGGACGAGCAGTACTTC
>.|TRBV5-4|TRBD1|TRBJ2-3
CASRSQGGDTQYF
TGTGCCAGCAGATCACAGGGGGGTGATACGCAGTATTTT
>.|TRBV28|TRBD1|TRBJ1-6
CASSPTGAGSPLHF
TGTGCCAGCAGTCCCACAGGGGCAGGTTCACCCCTCCACTTT
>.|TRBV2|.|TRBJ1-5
CASSEKGHSDQPQHF
TGTGCCAGCAGTGAGAAGGGGCACTCGGATCAGCCCCAGCATTTT
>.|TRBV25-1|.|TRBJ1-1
CASSEVGLNTEAFF
TGTGCCAGCAGTGAGGTCGGACTGAACACTGAAGCTTTCTTT
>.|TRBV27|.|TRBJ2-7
CASSPGTDYEQYF
TGTGCCAGCAGTCCTGGGACGGACTACGAGCAGTACTTC
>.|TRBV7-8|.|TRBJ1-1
CASSLDMTGGMNTEAFF
TGTGCCAGCAGCTTAGACATGACAGGAGGCATGAACACTGAAGCTTTCTTT